The 8 T cell receptor beta chains presented below share a single source sample, sequenced in a study of identical twins. TCRdb itself ran the 5' RACE reads through MiXCR, one entry per CDR3 protein. The sample shows around 370,000 distinct CDR3 sequences, about 10% of them seen only once. Sequenced: naive T cells sorted from blood. These receptors all stem from a woman aged 45-59 years in good health.

The rearrangement uses TRBV19 and TRBJ2-1; D perhaps matches TRBD2 (6 bases). Germline V CDR1 and CDR2: LNHDA, SQIVND (reference sequence). The CDR3 is 13 amino acids. V gave up 10 bases and J gave up 10 bases, with 20 bases separating them. The CDR3 loop is CATKPGVQGEQFF. The CDR3 DNA follows: TGTGCCACCAAGCCGGGGGTCCAAGGGGAGCAGTTCTTC.

This clonotype was counted between two and nine times. The chain joins TRBV2 to TRBJ1-5; D perhaps matches TRBD1 (6 bases). This CDR3 region has 15 residues. V lost 5 bases and J 7 bases, leaving 18 bases between the germline ends. Germline lookup yields CDR1 SNHLY and CDR2 FYNNEI. CDR3: CASSPSGGGAQPQHF. The CDR3 DNA reads as TGTGCCAGCAGTCCCTCGGGAGGGGGGGCCCAGCCCCAGCATTTT. Looking up the rest from reference TRBV2 and TRBJ1-5 gives the full variable domain: EPEVTQTPSHQVTQMGQEVILRCVPISNHLYFYWYRQILGQKVEFLVSFYNNEISEKSEIFDDQFSVERPDGSNFTLKIRSTKLEDSAMYFCASSPSGGGAQPQHFGDGTRLSIL.

The table lists this clonotype with many counts. The chain joins TRBV7-9 to TRBJ2-3; D not resolved. V lost 2 bases, J lost 6 bases, and 9 bases lay in between. The length of the CDR3 is 13 residues. Germline loops: CDR1 SEHNR, CDR2 FQNEAQ (reference sequence). CDR3 residues: CASSLFPDDTQYF. CDR3 coding DNA: TGTGCCAGCAGCTTATTCCCGGATGATACGCAGTATTTT.

This clonotype was counted only a few times. The V call is TRBV20-1, the J call TRBJ1-4; 8 bases map to TRBD1. J gave up 8 bases and V 5 bases, and 7 bases lay outside the gene matches. Germline CDR1 reads DFQATT; CDR2 reads SNEGSKA (reference sequence). The CDR3 has 13 amino acids. CDR3 protein: CSAQGQGHEKLFF. The CDR3 DNA reads as TGCAGTGCTCAAGGACAGGGTCACGAAAAACTGTTTTTT.

The chain combines TRBV11-2 with TRBJ1-1; D perhaps matches TRBD1 (5 bases). The CDR3 loop spans 14 amino acids. V was shortened by 3 bases and J by 1 base, with 9 bases between the two germline ends. Germline-derived CDR1 and CDR2 are SGHAT and FQNNGV. The CDR3 sequence is CASSFWGGNTEAFF. CDR3 DNA: TGTGCCAGCAGCTTTTGGGGCGGGAACACTGAAGCTTTCTTT.

The chain joins TRBV7-3 to TRBJ2-3; 8 nucleotides agree with TRBD2. Unmatched junction bases numbered 6, after V lost 0 bases and J lost 4 bases. The CDR3 spans 16 residues. Germline CDR1 reads SGHTA; CDR2 reads FQGTGA. The CDR3 DNA follows: TGTGCCAGCAGCTTAACGCGGGGACTAGGGGCAGATACGCAGTATTTT. This codes for CASSLTRGLGADTQYF. Full variable domain (rest looked up from reference TRBV7-3 and TRBJ2-3): GAGVSQTPSNKVTEKGKYVELRCDPISGHTALYWYRQSLGQGPEFLIYFQGTGAADDSGLPNDRFFAVRPEGSVSTLKIQRTERGDSAVYLCASSLTRGLGADTQYFGPGTRLTVL.

CDR3 region: CASSYSIVSKGTQYF. In DNA form, the CDR3 reads TGTGCCAGCAGTTACTCGATCGTTAGTAAGGGTACGCAGTATTTT. This rearrangement joins TRBV6-5 to TRBJ2-3; D remains ambiguous. The germline V and J ends were trimmed by 0 bases and 8 bases, with 15 bases remaining between them. Looked up from germline, CDR1 is MNHEY and CDR2 is SVGAGI. The length of the CDR3 is 15 residues.

The chain carries TRBV3-1 and TRBJ1-1; D ambiguous. This CDR3 contains 14 residues. V was cut by 2 bases and J by 1 base, with 8 bases left in between. In germline, CDR1 is LGHDT, CDR2 YNNKEL (reference sequence). The CDR3 region is CASSQSRPNTEAFF. CDR3 in DNA: TGTGCCAGCAGCCAATCAAGACCGAACACTGAAGCTTTCTTT.